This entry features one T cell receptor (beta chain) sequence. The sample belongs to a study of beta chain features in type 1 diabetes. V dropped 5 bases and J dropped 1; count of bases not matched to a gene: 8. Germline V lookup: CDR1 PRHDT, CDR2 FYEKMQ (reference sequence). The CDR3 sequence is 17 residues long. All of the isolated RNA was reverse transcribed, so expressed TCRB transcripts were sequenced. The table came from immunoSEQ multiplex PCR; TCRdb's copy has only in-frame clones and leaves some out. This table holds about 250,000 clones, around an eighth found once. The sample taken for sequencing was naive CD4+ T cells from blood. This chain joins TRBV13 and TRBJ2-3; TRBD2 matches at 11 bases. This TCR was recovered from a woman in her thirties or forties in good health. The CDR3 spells CASSRTGTSGRTDTQYF. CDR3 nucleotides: TGTGCCAGCAGCAGAACCGGGACTAGCGGCCGCACAGATACGCAGTATTTT.